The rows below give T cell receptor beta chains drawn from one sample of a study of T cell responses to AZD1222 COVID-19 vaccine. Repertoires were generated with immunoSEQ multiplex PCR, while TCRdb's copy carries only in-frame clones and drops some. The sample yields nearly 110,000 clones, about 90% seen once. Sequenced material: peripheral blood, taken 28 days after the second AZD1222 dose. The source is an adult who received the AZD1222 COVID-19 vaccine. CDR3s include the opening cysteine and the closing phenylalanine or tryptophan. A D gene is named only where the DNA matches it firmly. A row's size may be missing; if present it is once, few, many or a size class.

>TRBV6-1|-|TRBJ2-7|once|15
TGTGCCAGCAGTGAAGCGGGCGGAGTCCCTTCCGAGCAGTACTTC
CASSEAGGVPSEQYF
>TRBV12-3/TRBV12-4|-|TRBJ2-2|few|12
TGTGCCAGCAGGAGCAACACCGGGGAGCTGTTTTTT
CASRSNTGELFF
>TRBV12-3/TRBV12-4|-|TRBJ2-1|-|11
TGTGCCAGCAGTTTAGTAAGGGAGCAGTTCTTC
CASSLVREQFF
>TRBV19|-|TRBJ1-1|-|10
TGTGCCAGTGGGAACACTGAAGCTTTCTTT
CASGNTEAFF
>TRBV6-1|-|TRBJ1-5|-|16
TGTGCCAGCAGTGAAGGGCTAGGGGCGAGCAATCAGCCCCAGCATTTT
CASSEGLGASNQPQHF
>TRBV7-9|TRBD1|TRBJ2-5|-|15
TGTGCCAGCAGCCTTCCGGGACAGGGAAAGGGGACCCAGTACTTC
CASSLPGQGKGTQYF
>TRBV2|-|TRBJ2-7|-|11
TGTGCCAGCACCGGTTCCTACGAGCAGTACTTC
CASTGSYEQYF
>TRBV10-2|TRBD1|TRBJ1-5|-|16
TGCGCCAGCAGTGAGGCCGGGACAGGGGCCAATCAGCCCCAGCATTTT
CASSEAGTGANQPQHF
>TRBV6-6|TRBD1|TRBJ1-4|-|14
TGTGCCAGCAGTTACGTGACAGGGAACGAAAAACTGTTTTTT
CASSYVTGNEKLFF
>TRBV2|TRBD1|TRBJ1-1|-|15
TGTGCCAGCTCCCGAGAGGAGACAGGGGGCTCTGAAGCTTTCTTT
CASSREETGGSEAFF
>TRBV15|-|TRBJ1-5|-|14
TGTGCCACCAGCAGAGGAGGCGCGACGTCGCCCCAGCATTTT
CATSRGGATSPQHF
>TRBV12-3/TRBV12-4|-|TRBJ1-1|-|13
TGTGCCAGCAGCCCGACACCTAACACTGAAGCTTTCTTT
CASSPTPNTEAFF
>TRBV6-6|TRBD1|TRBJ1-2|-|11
TGTGCCAGCAGCACAGGGGATGGCTACACCTTC
CASSTGDGYTF
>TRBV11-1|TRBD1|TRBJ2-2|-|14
TGTGCCAGCAGCACGGGACAGGGGTCCGGGGAGCTGTTTTTT
CASSTGQGSGELFF
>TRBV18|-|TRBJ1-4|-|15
TGTGCCAGCTCAACCACCGGGACAACTAATGAAAAACTGTTTTTT
CASSTTGTTNEKLFF
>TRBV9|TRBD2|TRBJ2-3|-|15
TGTGCCAGCAGCGCACCAGCGGGGGGCACAGATGCGCAGTATTTT
CASSAPAGGTDAQYF
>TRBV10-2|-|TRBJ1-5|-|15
TGCGCCAGCAGTGAGGGACAGAATAGCAATCAGCCCCAGCATTTT
CASSEGQNSNQPQHF
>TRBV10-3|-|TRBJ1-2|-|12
TGTGCCATCAGGGGCCTGCTCGCGTACTTCACCTTC
CAIRGLLAYFTF
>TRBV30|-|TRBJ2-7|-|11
TGTGCCTGGAGTGTAAGGCTCGAGCAGTACTTC
CAWSVRLEQYF
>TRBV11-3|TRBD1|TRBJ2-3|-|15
TGTGCCAGCAGCTTAGAGGGACAGGGCACAGATACGCAGTATTTT
CASSLEGQGTDTQYF
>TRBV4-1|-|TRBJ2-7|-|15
TGCGCCAGCAGCCAAGTTCAAAGGGGGTTGGACGAGCAGTACTTC
CASSQVQRGLDEQYF
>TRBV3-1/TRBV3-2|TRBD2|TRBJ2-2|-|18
TGTGCCAGCAGCCAAGGGGGCCGTACTAGCGGACACACCGGGGAGCTGTTTTTT
CASSQGGRTSGHTGELFF
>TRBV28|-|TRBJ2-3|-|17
TGTGCCAGCAGTCCCAAGGACTTTTCTATGGGCACAGATACGCAGTATTTT
CASSPKDFSMGTDTQYF
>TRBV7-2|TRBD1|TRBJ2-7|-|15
TGTGCCAGCAGCCCGAGGACAGGGGAAGGTTACGAGCAGTACTTC
CASSPRTGEGYEQYF
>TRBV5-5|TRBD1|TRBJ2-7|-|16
TGTGCCAGCAGCTTGAGTTGGGTAACAGGGGGCTACGAGCAGTACTTC
CASSLSWVTGGYEQYF
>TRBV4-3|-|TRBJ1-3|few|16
TGCGCCAGCAGCCAAGATAAAGGAATCTCTGGAAACACCATATATTTT
CASSQDKGISGNTIYF
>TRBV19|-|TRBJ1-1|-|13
TGTGCCAGTAGTACCGGACAGAACACTGAAGCTTTCTTT
CASSTGQNTEAFF
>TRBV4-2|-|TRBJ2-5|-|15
TGTGCCAGCAGCTCGCCCTTTGGGGGAAAAGAGACCCAGTACTTC
CASSSPFGGKETQYF
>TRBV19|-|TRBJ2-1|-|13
TGTGCCAGTAGTATCGGAACCAACAATGAGCAGTTCTTC
CASSIGTNNEQFF
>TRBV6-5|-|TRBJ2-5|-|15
TGTGCCAGCAGTCCCTCCCTGGGGTCCCAAGAGACCCAGTACTTC
CASSPSLGSQETQYF
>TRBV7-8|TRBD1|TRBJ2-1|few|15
TGTGCCAGCAGCCTGCGACAGGGTTTGAACAATGAGCAGTTCTTC
CASSLRQGLNNEQFF
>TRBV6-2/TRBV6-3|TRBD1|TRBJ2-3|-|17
TGTGCCGGCAGTCTAACGACAGGGGACCCCCCTACAGATACGCAGTATTTT
CAGSLTTGDPPTDTQYF